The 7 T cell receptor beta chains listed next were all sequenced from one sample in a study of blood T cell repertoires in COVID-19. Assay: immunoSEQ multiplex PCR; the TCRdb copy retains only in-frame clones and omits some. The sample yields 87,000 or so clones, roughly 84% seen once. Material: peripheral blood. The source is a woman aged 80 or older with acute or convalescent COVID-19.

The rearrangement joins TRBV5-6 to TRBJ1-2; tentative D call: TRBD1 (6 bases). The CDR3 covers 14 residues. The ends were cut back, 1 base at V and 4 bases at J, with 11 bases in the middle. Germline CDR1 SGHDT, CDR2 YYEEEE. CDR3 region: CASSLWDNIYGYTF. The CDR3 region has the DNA TGTGCCAGCAGCTTGTGGGACAACATCTATGGCTACACCTTC.

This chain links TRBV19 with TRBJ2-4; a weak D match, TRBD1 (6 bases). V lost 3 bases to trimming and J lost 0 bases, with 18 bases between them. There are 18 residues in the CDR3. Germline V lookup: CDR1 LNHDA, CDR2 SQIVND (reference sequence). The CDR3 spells CASSIQPGAKIAKNIQYF. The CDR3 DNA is TGTGCCAGTAGTATTCAGCCAGGGGCGAAAATAGCCAAAAACATTCAGTACTTC.

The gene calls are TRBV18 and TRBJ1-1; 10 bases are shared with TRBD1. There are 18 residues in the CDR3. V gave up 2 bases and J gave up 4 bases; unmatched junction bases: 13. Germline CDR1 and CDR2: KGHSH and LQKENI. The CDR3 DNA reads TGTGCCAGCTCACCATTTCACGGGACAGGGGAGGTGGTCACTGAAGCTTTCTTT. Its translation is CASSPFHGTGEVVTEAFF.

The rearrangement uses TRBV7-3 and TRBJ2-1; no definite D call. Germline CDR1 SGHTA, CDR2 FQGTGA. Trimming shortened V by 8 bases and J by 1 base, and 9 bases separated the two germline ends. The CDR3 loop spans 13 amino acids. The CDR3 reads CASAPGSYNEQFF. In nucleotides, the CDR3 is TGTGCCAGCGCACCGGGTTCCTACAATGAGCAGTTCTTC.

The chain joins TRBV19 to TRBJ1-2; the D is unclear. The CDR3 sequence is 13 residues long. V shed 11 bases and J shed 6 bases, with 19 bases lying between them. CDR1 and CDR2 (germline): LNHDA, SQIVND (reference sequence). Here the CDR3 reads CASNLREGDGYTF. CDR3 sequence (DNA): TGTGCCTCGAACCTCCGGGAGGGCGATGGCTACACCTTC.

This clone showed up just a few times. CDR3 loop: CASSAGNSRNEKLFF. In DNA, the CDR3 is TGTGCCAGCAGTGCGGGGAACAGCAGAAATGAAAAACTGTTTTTT. This chain uses TRBV2 with TRBJ1-4; D is unresolved. Germline CDR1 SNHLY, CDR2 FYNNEI. The CDR3 extends over 15 amino acids. V lost 4 bases, J lost 5 bases, and 14 bases lay in between.

The DNA of the CDR3 is TGTGCCAGCAGCTTGGGGCCAGCGGCCGGGGAGCTGTTTTTT. It is translated as CASSLGPAAGELFF. The chain combines TRBV5-6 with TRBJ2-2; TRBD2 is a possible D gene (5 bases). Germline V gene sequence: CDR1 SGHDT, CDR2 YYEEEE. V dropped 0 bases and J dropped 6 bases, with 9 bases sitting between them. CDR3 length equals 14 residues.